This passage covers 28 T cell receptor beta chains from one sample sequenced in a study of neoadjuvant anti-PD-1 for oral cavity cancer. TCRdb's table, derived via immunoSEQ multiplex PCR, lists solely in-frame clones and lacks some. The sample holds about 15,000 clones; roughly 74% are singletons and the top ten take roughly 3%. The specimen comprised PBMCs, sampled before nivolumab (anti-PD-1) treatment. The receptors shown here come from a person aged 35-80 years with oral cavity squamous cell carcinoma.

The chain joins TRBV5-1 to TRBJ1-2, with D tentatively TRBD1 (6 bases). Trimming shortened V by 0 bases and J by 7 bases, and 16 bases separated the two germline ends. There are 15 residues in the CDR3. Germline CDR1 reads SGHRS; CDR2 reads YFSETQ. The chain's CDR3 is CASSLETGDRFGYTF. The CDR3 nucleotides are TGCGCCAGCAGCTTGGAGACAGGCGATCGATTTGGCTACACCTTC. The full variable domain, in which reference TRBV5-1 and TRBJ1-2 provide the parts outside the CDR3, is KAGVTQTPRYLIKTRGQQVTLSCSPISGHRSVSWYQQTPGQGLQFLFEYFSETQRNKGNFPGRFSGRQFSNSRSEMNVSTLELGDSALYLCASSLETGDRFGYTFGSGTRLTVV.

This clone was recorded only once. The V call is TRBV4-1, the J call TRBJ2-4; 7 nucleotides align to TRBD1. The CDR3 runs 19 residues. With 4 bases clipped from V and 0 bases from J, the junction kept 15 bases outside the gene matches. CDR1 is MGHRA and CDR2 is YSYEKL in the germline V gene. This CDR3 is CASSRTGTAILLAKNIQYF. CDR3 in DNA: TGCGCCAGCAGCCGTACCGGGACAGCGATCTTACTAGCCAAAAACATTCAGTACTTC.

The rearrangement uses TRBV5-1 and TRBJ2-5; TRBD1 agrees at 7 bases. Germline V gene data show CDR1 as SGHRS and CDR2 as YFSETQ. The length of the CDR3 is 21 residues. V trimming: 4 bases; J trimming: 2 bases; junction bases outside the gene matches: 26. The CDR3 DNA is TGCGCCAGCAGCCAGGTTCCTCGTGTGGGTAGGTCAGGGGGATGGCAAGAGACCCAGTACTTC. Translating it yields CASSQVPRVGRSGGWQETQYF. The complete variable domain, with remaining parts taken from reference TRBV5-1 and TRBJ2-5, reads KAGVTQTPRYLIKTRGQQVTLSCSPISGHRSVSWYQQTPGQGLQFLFEYFSETQRNKGNFPGRFSGRQFSNSRSEMNVSTLELGDSALYLCASSQVPRVGRSGGWQETQYFGPGTRLLVL.

The V gene is TRBV6-5, the J gene TRBJ2-7; TRBD1 matches at 9 bases. CDR1 MNHEY and CDR2 SVGAGI come from the germline V gene. J was trimmed by 6 bases and V by 5 bases; bases with no gene match: 5. The CDR3 spans 13 residues. CDR3 DNA: TGTGCCAGCAGTAAGAAGACAGGGGGCGAGCAGTACTTC. Its protein product is CASSKKTGGEQYF.

V is TRBV5-6 and J is TRBJ2-3; 10 bases are a match to TRBD1. V lost 3 bases to trimming and J lost 0 bases; unmatched junction nucleotides: 10. The CDR3 totals 18 residues. CDR1 is SGHDT, CDR2 YYEEEE, per germline. CDR3 sequence reads: CASSSFLGQGVSTDTQYF. CDR3 DNA: TGTGCCAGCAGCTCTTTCCTCGGACAGGGGGTTAGCACAGATACGCAGTATTTT.

V is TRBV5-5 and J is TRBJ1-1, with TRBD1 matching over 10 bases. CDR1 is SGHKS and CDR2 is YYEKEE in the germline V gene (reference sequence). J gave up 0 bases and V 4 bases, and 6 bases lay outside the gene matches. This CDR3 contains 16 residues. This chain's CDR3 is CASSHSGTGVNTEAFF. The CDR3 DNA reads TGTGCCAGCAGCCATTCCGGGACAGGGGTGAACACTGAAGCTTTCTTT.

This chain connects TRBV7-6 to TRBJ2-7; D is possibly TRBD2 (5 bases). The V gene lost 5 bases and the J gene lost 5 bases, with 19 bases spanning the gap. Germline loops: CDR1 SGHVS, CDR2 FNYEAQ. The CDR3 extends over 15 amino acids. The CDR3: CASSLEEVGAHEQYF. The DNA of the CDR3 is TGTGCCAGCAGCCTCGAGGAGGTCGGCGCCCACGAGCAGTACTTC.

The rearrangement joins TRBV11-2 to TRBJ2-7; D uncertain. From germline, CDR1 is SGHAT and CDR2 FQNNGV. This CDR3 comprises 14 residues. Between the trimmed V and J ends, which lost 5 bases and 2 bases, there was a span of 13 bases. The CDR3 DNA is TGTGCCAGCAGCCATCCTGGGAAGCCCTACGAGCAGTACTTC. Encoded protein: CASSHPGKPYEQYF.

This clone was seen a single time. V and J are TRBV6-1 and TRBJ2-1; no clear D. The CDR3 has 11 residues. Germline V lookup: CDR1 MNHNS, CDR2 SASEGT. Trimming pared 4 bases from V and 8 bases from J, leaving 6 bases between. The CDR3 here is CASSAGDEQFF. CDR3 DNA sequence: TGTGCCAGCAGTGCCGGCGATGAGCAGTTCTTC.

V usage is TRBV6-6 and J usage is TRBJ2-5; unclear D gene. The germline CDR1 and CDR2 sequences are MNHNY and SVGAGI (reference sequence). V was pared by 0 bases and J by 6 bases, with 11 bases between. This CDR3 contains 14 residues. CDR3 nucleotides: TGTGCCAGCAGTTACTCGACAACTTTAAAGACCCAGTACTTC. Its protein is CASSYSTTLKTQYF.

The chain carries TRBV27 and TRBJ1-4; D remains ambiguous. Trimming shortened V by 5 bases and J by 6 bases, and 16 bases separated the two germline ends. There are 15 residues in the CDR3. CDR1 and CDR2 from the germline V gene are MNHEY and SMNVEV (reference sequence). The CDR3 bases are TGTGCCAGCAGTCACTCTCCGGGTTTAGATGAAAAACTGTTTTTT. Translating it yields CASSHSPGLDEKLFF.

The chain is built from TRBV7-8 and TRBJ1-2; D is perhaps TRBD1 (5 bases). Per germline, CDR1 SGHVS and CDR2 FQNEAQ. This CDR3 contains 14 residues. V was pared by 1 base and J by 4 bases, with 10 bases between. As DNA, the CDR3 is TGTGCCAGCAGCTTAGGACGGGGACTCTATGGCTACACCTTC. Translated, it gives CASSLGRGLYGYTF.

This clone occurred a few times. The gene calls are TRBV30 and TRBJ1-1; the match to TRBD1 covers 7 bases. The CDR3 runs 15 residues. Unmatched junction bases numbered 8, after V lost 3 bases and J lost 1 base. CDR1 is GTSNPN and CDR2 is SVGIG in the germline V gene (reference sequence). DNA of the CDR3: TGTGCCTGGAGCGTATCGGACAGGAGGAACACTGAAGCTTTCTTT. Encoded protein: CAWSVSDRRNTEAFF. Together with reference TRBV30 and TRBJ1-1, the CDR3 gives the full variable domain: SQTIHQWPATLVQPVGSPLSLECTVEGTSNPNLYWYRQAAGRGLQLLFYSVGIGQISSEVPQNLSASRPQDRQFILSSKKLLLSDSGFYLCAWSVSDRRNTEAFFGQGTRLTVV.

J is TRBJ2-7 and V is TRBV2, with a weak D call TRBD2 (6 bases). Trimming left V 10 bases short and J 4 bases short, with 17 bases between. The CDR3 is 13 amino acids. Germline assignment: CDR1 SNHLY and CDR2 FYNNEI. DNA of the CDR3: TGTGCCACTCTTGGCGGTGGAGGGTACGAGCAGTACTTC. This encodes CATLGGGGYEQYF.

The rearrangement joins TRBV7-9 to TRBJ2-1; 13 bases align to TRBD2. With 5 bases clipped from V and 9 bases from J, the junction kept 7 bases outside the gene matches. CDR1 is SEHNR, CDR2 FQNEAQ, per germline (reference sequence). The CDR3 totals 15 residues. CDR3 nucleotide sequence: TGTGCCAGCAGCCGCGGGACTAGCGGGATTGGTGAGCAGTTCTTC. Residues: CASSRGTSGIGEQFF. Together with reference TRBV7-9 and TRBJ2-1, the CDR3 gives the full variable domain: DTGVSQNPRHKITKRGQNVTFRCDPISEHNRLYWYRQTLGQGPEFLTYFQNEAQLEKSRLLSDRFSAERPKGSFSTLEIQRTEQGDSAMYLCASSRGTSGIGEQFFGPGTRLTVL.

The J gene is TRBJ2-7, the V gene TRBV18, with 9 bases matching TRBD1. CDR1 and CDR2 (germline): KGHSH, LQKENI. V was clipped by 1 base and J by 0 bases; unmatched bases: 4. CDR3 length equals 16 residues. CDR3 coding DNA: TGTGCCAGCTCACCACTGCTACAGGGGGCCTCCTACGAGCAGTACTTC. Translating it yields CASSPLLQGASYEQYF.

This clone has more than one count but fewer than ten. This chain uses TRBV5-1 with TRBJ1-1; TRBD1 matches at 8 bases. Germline-derived CDR1 and CDR2 are SGHRS and YFSETQ. CDR3 size: 15 residues. After removal of 3 bases from V and 6 bases from J, the junction contained 10 bases not matched to a gene. The CDR3 nucleotides are TGCGCCAGCAGCTCGGTCGCCAGGGGGCGAGCTGAAGCTTTCTTT. Protein sequence: CASSSVARGRAEAFF.

CDR3 protein: CASSLGQGPDTF. In nucleotides, the CDR3 is TGTGCCAGCAGCTTGGGACAGGGGCCGGACACCTTC. This chain uses TRBV5-4 with TRBJ1-2; 8 bases agree with TRBD1. The ends lost 0 bases at V and 12 bases at J; junction bases unmatched: 4. This CDR3 is 12 amino acids long. The germline V gene has CDR1 SGHNT and CDR2 YYREEE (reference sequence).

This clone was seen just once. This chain uses TRBV5-6 with TRBJ2-5, with D perhaps TRBD1 (7 bases). CDR3 size: 14 residues. CDR1 SGHDT and CDR2 YYEEEE come from the germline V gene. V was cut by 4 bases and J by 4 bases, with 14 bases left in between. CDR3 sequence reads: CASSQSQGGETQYF. DNA for the CDR3: TGTGCCAGCAGCCAATCCCAGGGGGGAGAGACCCAGTACTTC.

This rearrangement joins TRBV5-1 to TRBJ2-7; 8 positions agree with TRBD2. The CDR3 loop spans 15 amino acids. Losses at the gene ends were 3 bases for V and 5 bases for J; bases not matched to a gene: 10. Germline CDR1 and CDR2: SGHRS and YFSETQ. The CDR3, as DNA: TGCGCCAGCAGCTCCCTGCCGGGAGGGCCGGACGAGCAGTACTTC. It translates to CASSSLPGGPDEQYF.

The chain carries TRBV5-4 and TRBJ1-4; maybe TRBD1 (5 bases). Trimming removed 9 bases at V and 4 bases at J, with 10 bases between. The CDR3 runs 12 residues. Looked up from germline, CDR1 is SGHNT and CDR2 is YYREEE (reference sequence). The CDR3 reads CAIGTVNEKLFF. DNA for the CDR3: TGTGCCATTGGGACGGTTAATGAAAAACTGTTTTTT.

This clone turned up a few times. This chain joins TRBV28 and TRBJ1-5, with D uncertain. Trimming took off 6 bases at V and 0 bases at J, with 15 bases between the two ends. The germline gives CDR1 MDHEN, CDR2 SYDVKM. The CDR3 totals 16 residues. The CDR3 nucleotides are TGTGCCAGCAGATCGGCAAAGGGCTATAGCAATCAGCCCCAGCATTTT. This gives the protein CASRSAKGYSNQPQHF.

The chain is built from TRBV11-2 and TRBJ1-4; D possibly corresponds to TRBD1 (5 bases). The germline gives CDR1 SGHAT, CDR2 FQNNGV. CDR3 size: 14 residues. Trimming removed 8 bases at V and 5 bases at J, with 15 bases between. CDR3 coding DNA: TGTGCCAGCGGATTTGGGGGGGGAAATGAAAAACTGTTTTTT. Its protein is CASGFGGGNEKLFF.

This clone has only one observation. V usage is TRBV5-1 and J usage is TRBJ1-6; D call uncertain. V lost 3 bases and J 7 bases, leaving 14 bases between the germline ends. This CDR3 is built from 15 residues. Germline CDR1 is SGHRS and CDR2 is YFSETQ. CDR3 DNA sequence: TGCGCCAGCAGCTACGGACTCGGAGGGAATTCACCCCTCCACTTT. This encodes CASSYGLGGNSPLHF.

V and J are TRBV10-2 and TRBJ2-2; D gene ambiguous. Germline V gives CDR1 WSHSY, CDR2 SAAADI. The CDR3 is 13 residues long. Deletions cut 8 bases from V and 0 bases from J, with 7 bases between. In nucleotides, the CDR3 is TGCGCCAGCCTCGAGCCGAACACCGGGGAGCTGTTTTTT. Amino acids: CASLEPNTGELFF.

This chain connects TRBV7-6 to TRBJ2-7, with 8 bases that match TRBD1. V lost 1 base to trimming and J lost 3 bases; unmatched junction nucleotides: 11. Per germline, CDR1 SGHVS and CDR2 FNYEAQ. This CDR3 has 17 residues. The CDR3, as DNA: TGTGCCAGCAGCTTAGGTGGGTGGGACAGGTGGGACTACGAGCAGTACTTC. Protein sequence: CASSLGGWDRWDYEQYF.

The rearrangement links TRBV2 to TRBJ1-6; 7 bases agree with TRBD1. CDR3 length: 14 residues. The J segment lost 7 bases and the V segment lost 6 bases, leaving 6 bases of the junction unmatched. Germline assignment: CDR1 SNHLY and CDR2 FYNNEI. The CDR3 loop reads CASRPDRVNSPLHF. The DNA of the CDR3 is TGTGCCAGCAGGCCCGACAGGGTGAATTCACCCCTCCACTTT.

This clone was found a few times. The chain employs TRBV4-1 and TRBJ1-5; D may be TRBD1 (5 bases). The V end lost 3 bases, the J end lost 1 base, and 19 bases lay between the germline ends. CDR3 length: 18 residues. Germline assignment: CDR1 MGHRA and CDR2 YSYEKL. The CDR3 nucleotides read TGCGCCAGCAGCCACCCGGGAGGGAGGGACTCAAGCAATCAGCCCCAGCATTTT. It is translated as CASSHPGGRDSSNQPQHF.